This is a list of T cell receptor beta chains from one sample in a study of T cell changes during pregnancy in multiple sclerosis. Sequencing was performed with immunoSEQ multiplex PCR; in TCRdb, only in-frame clones are kept and a portion is missing. Here the sample spans 85,000 to 100,000 clones, approximately 90% being singletons. This sample comprised peripheral blood, obtained before pregnancy. These receptors all stem from a female donor with multiple sclerosis, enrolled in a pregnancy study. Each CDR3 is given with its conserved first and last residue. The order of the fields is V gene, D gene, J gene, clone size, CDR3 protein, CDR3 DNA. The D gene is left open where the match is weak. Size is stated for part of the rows, as once, few or many counts, or as a class when the clone is expanded.

v_call: TRBV18
d_call: TRBD1
j_call: TRBJ2-1
clone_size: once
cdr3_aa: CASSPWTGSDEQFF
cdr3_nt: TGTGCCAGCTCACCATGGACAGGGTCGGATGAGCAGTTCTTC

v_call: TRBV2
d_call: TRBD1
j_call: TRBJ1-3
clone_size: .
cdr3_aa: CASIWDRPSGNTIYF
cdr3_nt: TGTGCCAGCATCTGGGACAGGCCCTCTGGAAACACCATATATTTT

v_call: TRBV27
d_call: TRBD1
j_call: TRBJ2-5
clone_size: .
cdr3_aa: CASSAHRGRGETQYF
cdr3_nt: TGTGCCAGCAGTGCACACAGGGGGCGCGGGGAGACCCAGTACTTC

v_call: TRBV19
d_call: .
j_call: TRBJ2-2
clone_size: .
cdr3_aa: CASSQRLGFIPGELFF
cdr3_nt: TGTGCCAGTAGTCAACGACTAGGGTTTATTCCCGGGGAGCTGTTTTTT

v_call: TRBV19
d_call: .
j_call: TRBJ2-7
clone_size: .
cdr3_aa: CASSNLGQMGEQYF
cdr3_nt: TGTGCCAGTAGTAATTTAGGACAGATGGGCGAGCAGTACTTC

v_call: TRBV5-1
d_call: TRBD1
j_call: TRBJ2-3
clone_size: .
cdr3_aa: CASNPGTGGIDTQYF
cdr3_nt: TGCGCCAGCAACCCCGGGACAGGGGGCATAGATACGCAGTATTTT

v_call: TRBV11-1
d_call: .
j_call: TRBJ1-1
clone_size: .
cdr3_aa: CASSLGRRYTEAFF
cdr3_nt: TGTGCCAGCAGCTTAGGGAGGCGTTACACTGAAGCTTTCTTT

v_call: TRBV11-2
d_call: TRBD1
j_call: TRBJ2-1
clone_size: .
cdr3_aa: CASSVQYGQVFDEQFF
cdr3_nt: TGTGCCAGCAGCGTTCAATACGGACAGGTCTTCGATGAGCAGTTCTTC

v_call: TRBV7-6
d_call: .
j_call: TRBJ1-5
clone_size: .
cdr3_aa: CASSLQGQPQHF
cdr3_nt: TGTGCCAGCAGTTTACAGGGCCAGCCCCAGCATTTT

v_call: TRBV2
d_call: TRBD2
j_call: TRBJ2-1
clone_size: .
cdr3_aa: CASSEGASGYNEQFF
cdr3_nt: TGTGCCAGCAGTGAAGGAGCTAGCGGCTACAATGAGCAGTTCTTC

v_call: TRBV5-1
d_call: .
j_call: TRBJ1-2
clone_size: .
cdr3_aa: CASSGDNYGYTF
cdr3_nt: TGCGCCAGCTCGGGAGACAACTATGGCTACACCTTC